Listed here are 15 T cell receptor beta chains from one sample, sequenced in a study of blood T cell repertoires in COVID-19. Method: immunoSEQ multiplex PCR; TCRdb's copy keeps in-frame clones and lacks some. The sample lists roughly 60,000 clones, 75% to 85% occurring once. The source material was peripheral blood. These receptor sequences come from a human donor in a cohort sampled during active COVID-19.

V gene TRBV11-2 combines with J gene TRBJ1-1; TRBD1 matches at 9 bases. The CDR3 runs 17 residues. J gave up 3 bases and V 5 bases, and 13 bases lay outside the gene matches. The V gene's germline CDR1 is SGHAT and CDR2 FQNNGV. CDR3 sequence (DNA): TGTGCCAGCAGCGATACCCACAGGGGGCGGCGGGACACTGAAGCTTTCTTT. Protein product: CASSDTHRGRRDTEAFF.

This sequence joins TRBV7-9 and TRBJ1-1, with D uncertain. CDR1 is SEHNR and CDR2 is FQNEAQ in the germline V gene (reference sequence). Trimming removed 5 bases at V and 1 base at J, with 8 bases between. The CDR3 is 13 residues long. The CDR3 nucleotides read TGTGCCAGCAGCCCCCCGGGGAACACTGAAGCTTTCTTT. Amino acid sequence: CASSPPGNTEAFF.

V gene TRBV5-4 combines with J gene TRBJ2-7, with a possible D match to TRBD2 (6 bases). Trimming stripped 5 bases from V and 2 bases from J, with 20 bases between. CDR1 is SGHNT and CDR2 is YYREEE in the germline V gene (reference sequence). The CDR3 totals 16 residues. CDR3 DNA sequence: TGTGCCAGCAGTTCCCCGTGGGGGGACCGGGCCTACGAGCAGTACTTC. Amino acid sequence: CASSSPWGDRAYEQYF.

The V gene is TRBV6-5, the J gene TRBJ2-7, with D possibly TRBD2 on 5 matching bases. The length of the CDR3 is 15 residues. Trimming left V 3 bases short and J 3 bases short, with 15 bases between. CDR1 and CDR2 (germline): MNHEY, SVGAGI. The CDR3 loop is CASSYSAGQDYEQYF. CDR3 sequence (DNA): TGTGCCAGCAGTTATTCGGCGGGTCAGGACTACGAGCAGTACTTC.

This chain links TRBV3-1 (or the pseudogene TRBV3-2) with TRBJ2-1; 10 positions agree with TRBD2. Germline V gene sequence: CDR1 LGHDT, CDR2 YNNKEL (reference sequence). The CDR3 spans 15 residues. The J segment lost 6 bases and the V segment lost 5 bases, leaving 7 bases of the junction unmatched. The CDR3: CASSDSGGRTNEQFF. The CDR3 DNA follows: TGTGCCAGCAGCGATAGCGGGGGGCGGACCAATGAGCAGTTCTTC.

The rearrangement uses TRBV3-1 (or the pseudogene TRBV3-2) and TRBJ1-1, with D possibly matching TRBD1 (5 bases). CDR1 and CDR2 from the germline V gene are LGHDT and YNNKEL (reference sequence). The CDR3 consists of 13 residues. Trimming left V 6 bases short and J 5 bases short, with 13 bases between. Here the CDR3 reads CASRGGKGTEAFF. In DNA, the CDR3 is TGTGCCAGCAGGGGAGGGAAGGGGACTGAAGCTTTCTTT.

The chain recombines TRBV5-4 with TRBJ2-7; possibly TRBD2 for D (5 bases). Germline lookup yields CDR1 SGHNT and CDR2 YYREEE (reference sequence). CDR3 length equals 14 residues. Between the trimmed V and J ends, which lost 4 bases and 2 bases, there was a span of 13 bases. CDR3 protein: CASSQIDYPYEQYF. CDR3 nucleotide sequence: TGTGCCAGCAGCCAAATAGACTACCCCTACGAGCAGTACTTC.

The chain is built from TRBV11-3 and TRBJ2-1, with 7 bases that match TRBD1. The V and J ends lost 5 bases and 6 bases, in that order; junction bases with no gene match: 1. Germline V gene sequence: CDR1 SGHNT, CDR2 YENEEA. The CDR3 is 12 amino acids. DNA of the CDR3: TGTGCCAGCAGCGACAGGGCCAATGAGCAGTTCTTC. It encodes CASSDRANEQFF.

The chain has TRBV3-1 (or the pseudogene TRBV3-2) and TRBJ2-7; D is undetermined. The CDR3 runs to 13 residues. The V and J ends lost 3 bases and 2 bases respectively, with 8 bases between them. Per germline, CDR1 LGHDT and CDR2 YNNKEL (reference sequence). CDR3 amino acids: CASSQGRTYEQYF. As DNA, the CDR3 is TGTGCCAGCAGCCAGGGCAGAACCTACGAGCAGTACTTC.

This clone was recorded once. This rearrangement joins TRBV7-8 to TRBJ1-1; D unclear. The germline CDR1 and CDR2 sequences are SGHVS and FQNEAQ. V gave up 5 bases and J gave up 1 base, with 11 bases separating them. The CDR3 is 14 amino acids. CDR3 nucleotides: TGTGCCAGCAGCCGAGGGTTCGGGAACACTGAAGCTTTCTTT. This codes for CASSRGFGNTEAFF.

The chain joins TRBV6-6 to TRBJ2-1; D possibly corresponds to TRBD1 (6 bases). Germline lookup yields CDR1 MNHNY and CDR2 SVGAGI (reference sequence). The CDR3 runs to 14 residues. The V end was cut by 8 bases, the J end by 1 base, with 12 bases between. For the CDR3, the DNA is TGTGCCAGCGGCCCGGGACAATCCTACAATGAGCAGTTCTTC. Translation: CASGPGQSYNEQFF.

V usage is TRBV10-3 and J usage is TRBJ1-5; possibly TRBD1 for D (6 bases). The CDR3 loop spans 15 amino acids. V dropped 2 bases and J dropped 2 bases, with 10 bases sitting between them. The germline CDR1 and CDR2 sequences are ENHRY and SYGVKD. This chain's CDR3 is CAISETGQGNQPQHF. As DNA, the CDR3 is TGTGCCATCAGTGAGACAGGGCAGGGCAATCAGCCCCAGCATTTT.

There are a few counts of this clone. The CDR3 reads CASSRRGGTQPQHF. CDR3 nucleotides: TGTGCCAGCAGCCGTCGGGGGGGGACCCAGCCCCAGCATTTT. The gene calls are TRBV5-6 and TRBJ1-5, with D possibly TRBD1 on 5 matching bases. The germline V gene has CDR1 SGHDT and CDR2 YYEEEE. CDR3 length: 14 amino acids. Trimming stripped 4 bases from V and 7 bases from J, with 15 bases between.

This chain joins TRBV25-1 and TRBJ2-3, with 9 bases aligning to TRBD2. The CDR3 covers 16 residues. Germline loops: CDR1 MGHDK, CDR2 SYGVNS. V shed 3 bases, J shed 3 bases, and the junction held 7 bases outside the gene matches. CDR3 DNA sequence: TGTGCCAGCAGTGACCGACTAGCGGAGAGGACAGATACGCAGTATTTT. Protein product: CASSDRLAERTDTQYF.

The chain joins TRBV11-2 to TRBJ2-3; 9 positions agree with TRBD2. The CDR3 sequence is 16 residues long. Trimming cost V 2 bases and J 5 bases; bases outside gene matches: 8. Germline V gene lookup returns CDR1 SGHAT and CDR2 FQNNGV. The DNA of the CDR3 is TGTGCCAGCAGCTTATTCGTAGCGGGAGTTGGAGATACGCAGTATTTT. Translated: CASSLFVAGVGDTQYF.